The clone carrying this TCR beta chain has only one observation. Antigen: not known. This entry belongs to a study of cytomegalovirus exposure and HLA in healthy donors. Study outcomes and limitations: Data from an earlier analysis indicated that most TCR beta V segments were productive either about 87% or about 30% of the time.

V was shortened by 4 bases and J by 5 bases, with 14 bases between the two germline ends. The length of the CDR3 is 15 residues. Germline CDR1 reads MNHEY; CDR2 reads SMNVEV (reference sequence). A multiplex PCR was run with 60 Vbeta primers and 13 Jbeta primers. TCRdb's table, derived via immunoSEQ multiplex PCR, lists solely in-frame clones and lacks some. The sample lists over 95,000 clones, 60% to 80% occurring once. The receptor was isolated from a middle-aged man in good health and CMV-seronegative. V usage is TRBV27 and J usage is TRBJ1-4; no definite D call. Source material: PBMCs. The CDR3 sequence is CASSSRGLSNEKLFF. In DNA form, the CDR3 reads TGTGCCAGCAGTTCCCGTGGGCTTTCGAATGAAAAACTGTTTTTT.